This TCR beta chain is from a study of identical twins. TCRdb reprocessed the 5' RACE reads via MiXCR and lists one record per CDR3 protein. The sample has roughly 260,000 distinct CDR3 sequences, around 7.6% seen once. Per the germline V gene, CDR1 is MNHNS and CDR2 is SASEGT. Trimming cost V 5 bases and J 2 bases; bases outside gene matches: 7. CDR3 size: 17 residues. The table lists this clonotype with a few counts. In addition, the sample was reused for a study of yellow fever vaccine responses in identical twins.

The chain employs TRBV6-1 and TRBJ2-3; 13 nucleotides match TRBD2. The sequence came from a woman aged 18-35 years in good health. The source material was CD8+ T cells sorted from blood. CDR3 coding DNA: TGTGCCAGCAGTCTCCGGACTAGCGGGGGCCCCACAGATACGCAGTATTTT. This codes for CASSLRTSGGPTDTQYF.